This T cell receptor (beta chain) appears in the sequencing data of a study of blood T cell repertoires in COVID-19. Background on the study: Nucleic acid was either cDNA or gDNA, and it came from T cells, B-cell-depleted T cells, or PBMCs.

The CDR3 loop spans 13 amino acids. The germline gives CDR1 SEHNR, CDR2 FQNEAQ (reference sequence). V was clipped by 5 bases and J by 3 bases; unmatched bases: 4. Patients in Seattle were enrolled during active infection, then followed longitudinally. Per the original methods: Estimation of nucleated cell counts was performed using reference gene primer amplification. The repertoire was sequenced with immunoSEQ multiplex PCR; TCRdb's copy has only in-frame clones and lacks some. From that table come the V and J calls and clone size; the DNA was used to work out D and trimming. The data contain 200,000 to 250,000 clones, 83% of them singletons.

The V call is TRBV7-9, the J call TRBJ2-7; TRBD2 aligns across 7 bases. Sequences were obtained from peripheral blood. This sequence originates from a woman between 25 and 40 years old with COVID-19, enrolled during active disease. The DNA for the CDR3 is TGTGCCAGCAGCCCGGGGGGAGACTACGAGCAGTACTTC. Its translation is CASSPGGDYEQYF.